This T cell receptor (beta chain) was obtained from a study of T cell changes during pregnancy in multiple sclerosis (dated by TCRdb to the late 2010s). Describing the broader study: The study looked at changes in the T cell repertoire across pregnancy in women with multiple sclerosis.

The protocol used for the library was the immunoSEQ multiplex PCR assay. TCRdb took this table from immuneACCESS and kept in-frame rearrangements with V and J called. Such tables lack part of the clones; where checked against another copy, unresolved V genes explain under half of the gap, and the rest is unexplained. Across this sample there are around 70,000 clones, with 85% to 95% seen only once. The ten largest clonotypes hold about 2.5% of the sample. CDR1 is given as SGHNT and CDR2 as YENEEA, both from the germline V gene. V lost 6 bases and J lost 1 base; the stretch between them is 10 bases long. The CDR3, cysteine through phenylalanine, is 13 amino acids long. The CDR3 DNA has 39 bases and is translated from base 1. Details on this clone: The antigen it binds to is not known. One base away there is no much larger clone; base qualities are not given.

The receptor was derived from a female donor with multiple sclerosis, enrolled in a pregnancy study. Sequencing used peripheral blood, obtained before pregnancy. This sequence uses TRBV11-3 and TRBJ2-7; matching of 6 bases hints at TRBD1 as the D gene. The DNA sequence is as follows: TGTGCCAGCAGTCCAGGACAGTCCTACGAGCAGTACTTC. Its protein is CASSPGQSYEQYF. Extended through the reference TRBV11-3 and TRBJ2-7 proteins, this CDR3 yields the full variable domain: EAGVVQSPRYKIIEKKQPVAFWCNPISGHNTLYWYLQNLGQGPELLIRYENEEAVDDSQLPKDRFSAERLKGVDSTLKIQPAELGDSAVYLCASSPGQSYEQYFGPGTRLTVT.